This T cell receptor (beta chain) came from a study of T cells in Graves' hyperthyroidism and ophthalmopathy. The overall study: Peripheral blood was obtained at initial diagnosis, preceding any treatment. Study results and caveats: Most thyroid clonotypes that were expanded above 0.001 also turned up in blood.

This clonotype was detected many times. Its antigen remains unidentified. Trimming took 5 bases from V and 0 from J; bases not matched to a gene: 4. This CDR3 comprises 15 residues. Enrolled ophthalmopathy patients presented with a Clinical Activity Score of at least 3, a NOSPECS grade of at least 4, and disease duration under 3 months. Patients showing uncontrolled infection, other autoimmune disease, pregnancy or lactation were ineligible. From RNA transcripts, TCR beta CDR3 regions were amplified. The HTBI primer set drove a first-round RT-PCR of the TCR CDR3. TCRdb redid the calling of the multiplex PCR reads with MiXCR, one entry per CDR3 protein. The sample yields about 600,000 distinct CDR3 sequences, over 12% seen once.

The chain joins TRBV12-3 or TRBV12-4 to TRBJ2-7; 10 positions agree with TRBD1. The specimen was blood. This receptor was obtained from a woman aged 18-29 years with Graves' ophthalmopathy. The CDR3 DNA sequence: TGTGCCAGCAGTGCGGGACAGGGGTCCTCCTACGAGCAGTACTTC. As protein: CASSAGQGSSYEQYF.